Listed below are T cell receptor beta chains from one sample, sequenced in a study of T cell responses to AZD1222 COVID-19 vaccine. Sequenced by immunoSEQ multiplex PCR; TCRdb stores in-frame clones only, minus some. The sample has roughly 120,000 clones, roughly nine tenths seen once. Sequencing used peripheral blood, obtained on day 0 of AZD1222 vaccination. The receptors were gathered from an adult in good health. Both conserved end residues are part of each CDR3. The D gene is left open where the match is weak. Size values are once, few and many counts, or a class for expanded clones, and some rows have none.

d_call	v_call	clone_size	j_call	cdr3_nt	cdr3_aa
TRBD1	TRBV7-3	once	TRBJ1-5	TGTGCCAGCAGCGCGGCGACAGGGGGCAATCAGCCCCAGCATTTT	CASSAATGGNQPQHF
-	TRBV5-1	once	TRBJ1-1	TGCGCCAGCAGCCGTGGGACCGGGACACTTACTGAAGCTTTCTTT	CASSRGTGTLTEAFF
-	TRBV5-1	-	TRBJ1-5	TGCGCCAGCAGCTTTGCGGGAATGGGCAATCAGCCCCAGCATTTT	CASSFAGMGNQPQHF
-	TRBV28	-	TRBJ1-2	TGTGCCAGCATGGACCTACAGGGTTGCTACACCTTC	CASMDLQGCYTF
-	TRBV11-2	-	TRBJ1-4	TGTGCCAGCAGCATCTCAGGGGCGCAGGGTAATGAAAAACTGTTTTTT	CASSISGAQGNEKLFF
TRBD2	TRBV19	-	TRBJ2-7	TGTGCCAGTAGTATTGGGGGGGACGAGCAGTACTTC	CASSIGGDEQYF
TRBD1	TRBV18	-	TRBJ2-7	TGTGCCAGCTCACCGCCGGGACAGGGGGTATACGAGCAGTACTTC	CASSPPGQGVYEQYF
-	TRBV6-5	-	TRBJ1-5	TGTGCCAGCAGTTGGGCTCAACCCAATCAGCCCCAGCATTTT	CASSWAQPNQPQHF
TRBD2	TRBV7-2	-	TRBJ2-7	TGTGCCAGCAGCCTTGCCTCTAGCGGGGTCGCCTACGAGCAGTACTTC	CASSLASSGVAYEQYF
-	TRBV10-2	-	TRBJ2-1	TGCGCCAGCATAGGGACACTGAGCTCCTACAATGAGCAGTTCTTC	CASIGTLSSYNEQFF
-	TRBV19	-	TRBJ1-5	TGTGCCAGTAGTATTGGGGTATCGTGGGAGTATAGCAATCAGCCCCAGCATTTT	CASSIGVSWEYSNQPQHF
TRBD2	TRBV5-8	-	TRBJ2-7	TGTGCCAGCAGCTTGGTTCTTAGCGGGAGGTCCACCTACGAGCAGTACTTC	CASSLVLSGRSTYEQYF
-	TRBV10-3	-	TRBJ1-6	TGTGCCATCAGTGAGGCAGTCAATAATTCACCCCTCCACTTT	CAISEAVNNSPLHF
-	TRBV2	-	TRBJ1-1	TGTGCCAGCAGTGTTATGGTGAACACTGAAGCTTTCTTT	CASSVMVNTEAFF
TRBD1	TRBV5-8	-	TRBJ2-5	TGTGCCAGCAGCTCGGGACAGGGGGTTCGAGAGACCCAGTACTTC	CASSSGQGVRETQYF
-	TRBV19	-	TRBJ1-1	TGTGCCAGTAGCTCGACAGAGAACACTGAAGCTTTCTTT	CASSSTENTEAFF
TRBD2	TRBV28	-	TRBJ2-1	TGTGCCAGCAGTATAGCGGGGGGGAGCTCCTACAATGAGCAGTTCTTC	CASSIAGGSSYNEQFF
-	TRBV7-2	-	TRBJ1-1	TGTGCCAGCAGCTTAGGATGGGGCGCGGTAGCTTTCTTT	CASSLGWGAVAFF
-	TRBV18	-	TRBJ2-2	TGTGCCAGTCTCAAAAACACGAACACCGGGGAGCTGTTTTTT	CASLKNTNTGELFF
-	TRBV7-6	-	TRBJ1-1	TGTGCCAGCAGCTTAGGATCGGGGTCCAACACTGAAGCTTTCTTT	CASSLGSGSNTEAFF